The rows below give T cell receptor beta chains drawn from one sample of a study of cytomegalovirus exposure and HLA in healthy donors. The data were produced by immunoSEQ multiplex PCR, yet TCRdb's version contains in-frame clones alone and is incomplete. The sample lists 300,000 or so clones, about 83% occurring once. Sequenced material: PBMCs. The receptors originated from a woman aged 40 to 50 in good health and CMV-seropositive. The conserved cysteine and the conserved F or W are not part of the CDR3 here. Each record gives: V gene, J gene, CDR3 protein.

v_call: TRBV10-3
j_call: TRBJ2-3
cdr3_aa: AISEGATDTQY

v_call: TRBV25-1
j_call: TRBJ2-5
cdr3_aa: ASRGGPPETQY

v_call: TRBV28
j_call: TRBJ2-2
cdr3_aa: ASGLTSPDTGELF

v_call: TRBV5-1
j_call: TRBJ2-1
cdr3_aa: ASSPSSGRDYNEQF

v_call: TRBV7-8
j_call: TRBJ2-5
cdr3_aa: ASSVTGGVGETQY

v_call: TRBV19
j_call: TRBJ1-6
cdr3_aa: ASSMQGRSPLH

v_call: TRBV6-1
j_call: TRBJ1-5
cdr3_aa: ASSEHRGNQPQH

v_call: TRBV4-3
j_call: TRBJ1-6
cdr3_aa: ASSLDRGPGNSPLH

v_call: TRBV11-3
j_call: TRBJ2-2
cdr3_aa: ASSSYTGELF

v_call: TRBV7-9
j_call: TRBJ1-2
cdr3_aa: ASSLGEARGYT

v_call: TRBV9
j_call: TRBJ1-1
cdr3_aa: ASSFRGGDTEAF

v_call: TRBV2
j_call: TRBJ1-4
cdr3_aa: ASLQDRALSTNEKLF

v_call: TRBV9
j_call: TRBJ1-3
cdr3_aa: ASSVEAGNTIY

v_call: TRBV9
j_call: TRBJ1-2
cdr3_aa: ASSSDSAGYT

v_call: TRBV28
j_call: TRBJ1-5
cdr3_aa: ASRGTGNQPQH

v_call: TRBV5-4
j_call: TRBJ2-7
cdr3_aa: ASSRDSPYEQY

v_call: TRBV19
j_call: TRBJ1-5
cdr3_aa: ASSSQGWQPQH

v_call: TRBV7-6
j_call: TRBJ1-6
cdr3_aa: ASSLEETGAASPLH

v_call: TRBV6-6
j_call: TRBJ2-1
cdr3_aa: ASALTSGEQF

v_call: TRBV21-1
j_call: TRBJ2-5
cdr3_aa: ASSKDRKAGGLRSQY

v_call: TRBV9
j_call: TRBJ2-1
cdr3_aa: ASASGRVHNEQF

v_call: TRBV28
j_call: TRBJ1-5
cdr3_aa: ASSTPPSNQPQH

v_call: TRBV28
j_call: TRBJ1-2
cdr3_aa: ASSGTTGNYGYT

v_call: TRBV19
j_call: TRBJ1-2
cdr3_aa: ASSIDQDRDYGYT

v_call: TRBV19
j_call: TRBJ2-2
cdr3_aa: ASSIVKTSGRNGELF

v_call: TRBV27
j_call: TRBJ2-1
cdr3_aa: ASSPRGSNEQF

v_call: TRBV5-8
j_call: TRBJ2-7
cdr3_aa: ASSLAGGRDEQY

v_call: TRBV18
j_call: TRBJ2-1
cdr3_aa: ASSPGGVVNLGEQF

v_call: TRBV29-1
j_call: TRBJ2-3
cdr3_aa: SVVREIDTQY

v_call: TRBV28
j_call: .
cdr3_aa: ASSFERPGSYEQY

v_call: TRBV18
j_call: TRBJ1-6
cdr3_aa: ASSPWSQAQGHNSPLH

v_call: TRBV28
j_call: TRBJ1-5
cdr3_aa: ASSFPRDRGSNQPQH

v_call: TRBV28
j_call: TRBJ2-3
cdr3_aa: ASSSPTSGRTDTQY

v_call: TRBV18
j_call: TRBJ1-4
cdr3_aa: ASSPQGATNEKLF

v_call: TRBV11-2
j_call: TRBJ2-4
cdr3_aa: ASSLDLVGAGRIQY

v_call: TRBV28
j_call: TRBJ1-1
cdr3_aa: ASRLTVEAF

v_call: TRBV27
j_call: TRBJ2-7
cdr3_aa: ASSPTGGANYEQY

v_call: TRBV7-6
j_call: TRBJ2-2
cdr3_aa: ASSLAESTTGELF

v_call: TRBV29-1
j_call: TRBJ2-3
cdr3_aa: SVQGTSGRSDTQY

v_call: TRBV18
j_call: TRBJ2-7
cdr3_aa: ASSPRLANLDEQY

v_call: TRBV10-3
j_call: TRBJ2-5
cdr3_aa: AISRLAGEETQY

v_call: TRBV5-8
j_call: TRBJ2-7
cdr3_aa: ASSLAVGTGGDEQY